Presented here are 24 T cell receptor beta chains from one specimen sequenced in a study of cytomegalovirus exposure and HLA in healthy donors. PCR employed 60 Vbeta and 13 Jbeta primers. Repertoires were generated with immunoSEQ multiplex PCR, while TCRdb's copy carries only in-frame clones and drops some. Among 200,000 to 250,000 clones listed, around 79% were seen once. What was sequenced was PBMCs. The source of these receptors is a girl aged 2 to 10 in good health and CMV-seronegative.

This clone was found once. The CDR3 DNA reads TGTGCCAGCAGTCGAACATGGAACACTGAAGCTTTCTTT. It yields the protein CASSRTWNTEAFF. The genes are TRBV2 and TRBJ1-1; no firm D call. With 5 bases removed from V and 1 base from J, the gap between germline ends came to 8 bases. Germline lookup yields CDR1 SNHLY and CDR2 FYNNEI. The CDR3 is 13 amino acids.

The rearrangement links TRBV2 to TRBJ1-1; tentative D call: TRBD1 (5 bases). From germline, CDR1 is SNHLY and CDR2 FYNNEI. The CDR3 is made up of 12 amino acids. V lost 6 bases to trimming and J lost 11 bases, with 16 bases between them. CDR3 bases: TGTGCCAGCAGCAATGATGGCGGGACGGCTTTCTTT. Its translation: CASSNDGGTAFF.

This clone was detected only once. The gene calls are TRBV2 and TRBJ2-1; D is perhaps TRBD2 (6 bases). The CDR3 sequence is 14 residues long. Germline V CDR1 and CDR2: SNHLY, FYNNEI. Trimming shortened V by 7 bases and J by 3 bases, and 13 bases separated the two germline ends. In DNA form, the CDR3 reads TGTGCCAGCAAGGGCGGGGTCCACTACAATGAGCAGTTCTTC. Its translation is CASKGGVHYNEQFF. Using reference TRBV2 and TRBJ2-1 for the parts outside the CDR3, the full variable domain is EPEVTQTPSHQVTQMGQEVILRCVPISNHLYFYWYRQILGQKVEFLVSFYNNEISEKSEIFDDQFSVERPDGSNFTLKIRSTKLEDSAMYFCASKGGVHYNEQFFGPGTRLTVL.

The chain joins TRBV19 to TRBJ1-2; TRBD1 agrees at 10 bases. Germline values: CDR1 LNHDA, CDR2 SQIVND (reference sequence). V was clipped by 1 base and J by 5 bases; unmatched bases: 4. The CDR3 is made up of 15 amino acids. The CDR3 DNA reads TGTGCCAGTAGTATAGGAGGGACAGGGGTGTATGGCTACACCTTC. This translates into CASSIGGTGVYGYTF. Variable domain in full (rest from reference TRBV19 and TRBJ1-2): DGGITQSPKYLFRKEGQNVTLSCEQNLNHDAMYWYRQDPGQGLRLIYYSQIVNDFQKGDIAEGYSVSREKKESFPLTVTSAQKNPTAFYLCASSIGGTGVYGYTFGSGTRLTVV.

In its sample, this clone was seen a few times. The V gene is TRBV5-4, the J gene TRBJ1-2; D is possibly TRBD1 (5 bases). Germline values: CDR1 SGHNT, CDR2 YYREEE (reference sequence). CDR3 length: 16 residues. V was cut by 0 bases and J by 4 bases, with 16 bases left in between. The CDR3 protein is CASSLDQGSLGYGYTF. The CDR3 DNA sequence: TGTGCCAGCAGCTTGGACCAGGGCAGCCTCGGCTATGGCTACACCTTC.

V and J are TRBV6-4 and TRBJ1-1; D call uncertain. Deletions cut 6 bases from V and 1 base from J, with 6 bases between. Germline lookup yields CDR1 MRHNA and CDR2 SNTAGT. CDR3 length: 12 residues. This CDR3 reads CASSQRNTEAFF. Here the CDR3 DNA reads TGTGCCAGCAGCCAGCGGAACACTGAAGCTTTCTTT.

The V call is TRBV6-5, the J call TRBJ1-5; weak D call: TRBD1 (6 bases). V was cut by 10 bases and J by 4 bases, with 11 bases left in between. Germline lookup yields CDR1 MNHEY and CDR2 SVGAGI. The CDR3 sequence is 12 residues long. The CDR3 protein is CATGGANQPQHF. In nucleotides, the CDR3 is TGTGCCACCGGGGGGGCGAATCAGCCCCAGCATTTT.

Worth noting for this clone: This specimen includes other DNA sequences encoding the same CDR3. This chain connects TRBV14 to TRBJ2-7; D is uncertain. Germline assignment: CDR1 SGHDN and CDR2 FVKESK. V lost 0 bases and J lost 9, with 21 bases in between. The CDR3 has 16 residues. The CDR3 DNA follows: TGTGCCAGCAGCCAAGAAGGTCTAGTACCTTCGTCGGCGCAGTACTTC. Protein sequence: CASSQEGLVPSSAQYF.

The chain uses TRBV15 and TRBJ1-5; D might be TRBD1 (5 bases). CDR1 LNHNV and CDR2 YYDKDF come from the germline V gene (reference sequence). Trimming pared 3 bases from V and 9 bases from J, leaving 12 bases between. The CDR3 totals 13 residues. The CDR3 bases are TGTGCCACCAGCAGTACCGGGCAGGGGCCCCAGCATTTT. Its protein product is CATSSTGQGPQHF.

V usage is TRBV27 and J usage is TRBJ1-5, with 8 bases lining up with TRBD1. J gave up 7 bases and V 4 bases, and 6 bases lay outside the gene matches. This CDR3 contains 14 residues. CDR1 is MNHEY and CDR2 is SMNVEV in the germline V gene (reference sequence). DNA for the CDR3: TGTGCCAGCAGTTCCCAGGGGGCGAACCAGCCCCAGCATTTT. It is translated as CASSSQGANQPQHF.

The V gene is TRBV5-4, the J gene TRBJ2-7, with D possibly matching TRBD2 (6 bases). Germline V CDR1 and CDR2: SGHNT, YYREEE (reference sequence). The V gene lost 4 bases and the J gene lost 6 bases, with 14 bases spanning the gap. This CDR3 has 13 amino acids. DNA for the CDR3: TGTGCCAGCAGCACACCGGGGGATGGCGAGCAGTACTTC. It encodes CASSTPGDGEQYF.

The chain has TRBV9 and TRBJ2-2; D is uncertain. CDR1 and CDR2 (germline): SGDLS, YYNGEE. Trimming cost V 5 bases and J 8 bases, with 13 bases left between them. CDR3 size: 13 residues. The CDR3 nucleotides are TGTGCCAGCAGTAGACCTCCGACTGGGGAGCTGTTTTTT. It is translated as CASSRPPTGELFF.

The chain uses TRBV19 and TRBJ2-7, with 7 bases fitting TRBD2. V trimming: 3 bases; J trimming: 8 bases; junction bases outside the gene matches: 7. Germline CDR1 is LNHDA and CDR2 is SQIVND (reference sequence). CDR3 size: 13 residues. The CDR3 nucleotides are TGTGCCAGTAGTATTGTGGGAGGGTGGCAGCAGTACTTC. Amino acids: CASSIVGGWQQYF.

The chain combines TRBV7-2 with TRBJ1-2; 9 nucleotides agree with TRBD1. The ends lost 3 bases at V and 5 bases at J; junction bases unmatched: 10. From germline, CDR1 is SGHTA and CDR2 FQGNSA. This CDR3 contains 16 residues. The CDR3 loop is CASSFYTTGGLYGYTF. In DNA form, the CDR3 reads TGTGCCAGCAGCTTTTACACCACAGGGGGCCTATATGGCTACACCTTC.

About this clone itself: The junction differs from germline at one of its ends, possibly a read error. The CDR3 reads CSSSLDRGIEQYF. CDR3 DNA sequence: TGTTCCAGCAGCTTAGACAGGGGGATCGAGCAGTACTTC. V gene TRBV7-9 combines with J gene TRBJ2-7, with TRBD1 matching 9 bases. The CDR3 extends over 13 amino acids. Germline loops: CDR1 SEHNR, CDR2 FQNEAQ (reference sequence).

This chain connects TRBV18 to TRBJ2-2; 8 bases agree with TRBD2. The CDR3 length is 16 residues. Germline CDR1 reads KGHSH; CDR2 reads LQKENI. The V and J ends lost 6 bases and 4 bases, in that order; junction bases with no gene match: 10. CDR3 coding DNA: TGTGCCAGCTCTCCGGGGAGCGGGGGAGTCACCGGGGAGCTGTTTTTT. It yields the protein CASSPGSGGVTGELFF.

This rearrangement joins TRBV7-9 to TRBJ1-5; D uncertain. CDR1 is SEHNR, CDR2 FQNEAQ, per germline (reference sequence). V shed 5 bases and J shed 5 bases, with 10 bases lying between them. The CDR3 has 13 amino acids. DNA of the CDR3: TGTGCCAGCAGCCCTCGTTCCGATCAGCCCCAGCATTTT. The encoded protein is CASSPRSDQPQHF. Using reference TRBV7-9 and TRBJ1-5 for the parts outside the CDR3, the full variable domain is DTGVSQNPRHKITKRGQNVTFRCDPISEHNRLYWYRQTLGQGPEFLTYFQNEAQLEKSRLLSDRFSAERPKGSFSTLEIQRTEQGDSAMYLCASSPRSDQPQHFGDGTRLSIL.

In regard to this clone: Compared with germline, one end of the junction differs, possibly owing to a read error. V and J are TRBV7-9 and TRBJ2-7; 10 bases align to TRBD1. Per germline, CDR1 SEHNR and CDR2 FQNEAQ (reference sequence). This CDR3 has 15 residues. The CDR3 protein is CSSSRTGGSGSEQYF. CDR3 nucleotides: TGTTCCAGCAGTCGGACAGGGGGTTCGGGTAGCGAGCAGTACTTC.

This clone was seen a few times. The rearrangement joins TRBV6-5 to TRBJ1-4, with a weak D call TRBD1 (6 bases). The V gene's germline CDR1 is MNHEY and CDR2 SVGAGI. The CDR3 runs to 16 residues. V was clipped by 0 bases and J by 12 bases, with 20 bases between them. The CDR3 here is CASSYSHIRVGGQLFF. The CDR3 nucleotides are TGTGCCAGCAGTTACTCGCATATCAGGGTCGGGGGGCAACTGTTTTTT.

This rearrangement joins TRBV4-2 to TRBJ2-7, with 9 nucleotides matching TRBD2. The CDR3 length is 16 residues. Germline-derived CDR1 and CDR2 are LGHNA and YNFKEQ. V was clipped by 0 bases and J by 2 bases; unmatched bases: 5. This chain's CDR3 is CASSQDLAGSPYEQYF. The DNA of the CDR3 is TGTGCCAGCAGCCAAGACCTAGCGGGATCACCCTACGAGCAGTACTTC.

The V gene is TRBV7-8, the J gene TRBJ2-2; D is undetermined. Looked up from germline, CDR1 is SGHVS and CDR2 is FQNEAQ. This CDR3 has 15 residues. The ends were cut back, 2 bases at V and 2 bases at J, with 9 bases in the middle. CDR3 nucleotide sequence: TGTGCCAGCAGCTTATTAGCTATCAACACCGGGGAGCTGTTTTTT. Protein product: CASSLLAINTGELFF.

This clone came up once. The CDR3 is CASSQPQGSRNTEAFF. The CDR3 DNA follows: TGCGCCAGCAGCCAACCACAGGGTTCTAGGAACACTGAAGCTTTCTTT. The chain is built from TRBV4-1 and TRBJ1-1; maybe TRBD1 (6 bases). The germline V gene encodes CDR1 MGHRA and CDR2 YSYEKL. CDR3 length equals 16 residues. Trimming removed 2 bases from V and 1 base from J, with 14 bases in between.

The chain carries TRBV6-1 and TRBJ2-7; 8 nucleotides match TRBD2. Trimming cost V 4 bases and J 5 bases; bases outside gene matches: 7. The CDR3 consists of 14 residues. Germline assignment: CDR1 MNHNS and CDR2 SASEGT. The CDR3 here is CASSAQRESHEQYF. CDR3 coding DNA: TGTGCCAGCAGTGCCCAGCGGGAGTCCCACGAGCAGTACTTC.

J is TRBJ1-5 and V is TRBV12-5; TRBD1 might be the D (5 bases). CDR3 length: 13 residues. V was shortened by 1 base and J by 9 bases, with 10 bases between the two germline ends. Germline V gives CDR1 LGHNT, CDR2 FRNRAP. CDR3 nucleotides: TGTGCTAGTGGTTTGGGAGACAGTCCGCCCCAGCATTTT. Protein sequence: CASGLGDSPPQHF. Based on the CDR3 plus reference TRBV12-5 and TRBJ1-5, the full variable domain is DARVTQTPRHKVTEMGQEVTMRCQPILGHNTVFWYRQTMMQGLELLAYFRNRAPLDDSGMPKDRFSAEMPDATLATLKIQPSEPRDSAVYFCASGLGDSPPQHFGDGTRLSIL.